This T cell receptor beta chain was captured in a study of T cell repertoires in cytomegalovirus infection. Trimming took off 3 bases at V and 4 bases at J, with 19 bases between the two ends. The CDR3 contains 17 residues. Using its own MiXCR run on the reads, TCRdb lists one record per CDR3 protein. The table has about 920,000 distinct CDR3 sequences, roughly 30% seen once. This clonotype was counted at least ten times. The antigen is undetermined. The sequencing here drew on cultured CD8+ T cells from PBMCs, taken from culture after CMV antigen stimulation. The origin of this receptor is a human donor in good health (CMV status not recorded). Some clones in this sample may be carry-over from other donors' samples. The chain couples TRBV12-3 or TRBV12-4 to TRBJ1-3, with D unresolved. CDR3 nucleotide sequence: TGTGCCAGCAGTTTCCGTGCCCGCCGGGCGGAAGGAAACACCATATATTTT. Encoded protein: CASSFRARRAEGNTIYF.